One sample yielded the 18 T cell receptor beta chains listed below, sequenced in a study of cytomegalovirus exposure and HLA in healthy donors. The PCR employed 60 Vbeta primers together with 13 Jbeta primers. Produced via immunoSEQ multiplex PCR; TCRdb's table is partial and in-frame only. The sample has roughly 180,000 clones; 70% to 85% are singletons. Sequences were obtained from PBMCs. These receptors all stem from a man younger than 30 in good health and CMV-seronegative.

The chain employs TRBV19 and TRBJ1-5; D gene unclear. Germline V lookup: CDR1 LNHDA, CDR2 SQIVND (reference sequence). Trimming took 4 bases from V and 4 from J, leaving 11 bases between them. This CDR3 contains 14 residues. CDR3 DNA sequence: TGTGCCAGTAGTAAGAGGGCAACTAATCAGCCCCAGCATTTT. This gives the protein CASSKRATNQPQHF.

The sample holds one count of this clone. The chain employs TRBV5-1 and TRBJ2-1; D is perhaps TRBD2 (5 bases). CDR3 length equals 12 residues. The V end was cut by 6 bases, the J end by 6 bases, with 10 bases between. CDR1 and CDR2 (germline): SGHRS, YFSETQ. Here the CDR3 reads CASNGDRNEQFF. The CDR3 DNA sequence: TGCGCCAGCAACGGGGATCGCAATGAGCAGTTCTTC.

V is TRBV19 and J is TRBJ1-5; D unclear. Germline assignment: CDR1 LNHDA and CDR2 SQIVND (reference sequence). The CDR3 covers 15 residues. V was pared by 2 bases and J by 0 bases, with 8 bases between. CDR3 residues: CASSISQNSNQPQHF. The CDR3 DNA reads as TGTGCCAGTAGTATATCGCAGAATAGCAATCAGCCCCAGCATTTT.

The rearrangement joins TRBV6-6 to TRBJ1-1; TRBD1 matches at 7 bases. Germline CDR1 and CDR2: MNHNY and SVGAGI (reference sequence). The CDR3 loop spans 15 amino acids. With 1 base clipped from V and 4 bases from J, the junction kept 6 bases outside the gene matches. This chain's CDR3 is CASSYYSGGGTEAFF. CDR3 DNA: TGTGCCAGCAGTTACTATTCAGGGGGAGGCACTGAAGCTTTCTTT.

This chain connects TRBV5-1 to TRBJ2-7; 9 bases map to TRBD1. CDR3 size: 14 residues. Germline loops: CDR1 SGHRS, CDR2 YFSETQ. With V trimmed by 4 bases and J by 4 bases, 6 bases remained unmatched. CDR3 DNA: TGCGCCAGCAGCCATCGACAGGGGGAATACGAGCAGTACTTC. As protein: CASSHRQGEYEQYF.

J is TRBJ1-1 and V is TRBV7-9; D unresolved. V was clipped by 5 bases and J by 0 bases, with 10 bases between them. The germline V gene has CDR1 SEHNR and CDR2 FQNEAQ (reference sequence). This CDR3 region has 14 residues. The CDR3 loop reads CASSPPGMNTEAFF. The CDR3 region has the DNA TGTGCCAGCAGCCCACCCGGGATGAACACTGAAGCTTTCTTT.

V and J are TRBV7-9 and TRBJ2-1, with D unresolved. CDR1 is SEHNR, CDR2 FQNEAQ, per germline (reference sequence). The CDR3 length is 13 residues. Trimming stripped 2 bases from V and 8 bases from J, with 10 bases between. CDR3 amino acids: CASSLISGDEQFF. As DNA, the CDR3 is TGTGCCAGCAGCTTAATTTCGGGTGATGAGCAGTTCTTC.

The CDR3 is CASSHREPTSNVPSTDTQYF. The CDR3 DNA sequence: TGTGCCAGCAGCCACCGGGAGCCTACCTCAAACGTTCCTAGCACAGATACGCAGTATTTT. The genes are TRBV14 and TRBJ2-3; possible D gene TRBD2, 6 bases. The CDR3 spans 20 residues. V lost 3 bases to trimming and J lost 0 bases, with 25 bases between them. Germline loops: CDR1 SGHDN, CDR2 FVKESK.

CDR3 sequence: CASSPPAGHGYTF. The CDR3 DNA reads as TGTGCCAGCAGTCCCCCCGCGGGGCATGGCTACACCTTC. V and J are TRBV28 and TRBJ1-2, with D tentatively TRBD1 (5 bases). Trimming removed 5 bases at V and 6 bases at J, with 13 bases between. The CDR3 totals 13 residues. The germline V gene encodes CDR1 MDHEN and CDR2 SYDVKM.

This clone occurred once. V is TRBV7-9 and J is TRBJ2-3; TRBD1 aligns across 9 bases. The trim removed 3 bases at V and 5 bases at J, leaving 6 bases unmatched. CDR3 size: 15 residues. CDR1 SEHNR and CDR2 FQNEAQ come from the germline V gene (reference sequence). CDR3 protein: CASSFRDRVGDTQYF. CDR3 nucleotide sequence: TGTGCCAGCAGCTTCCGGGACAGGGTTGGAGATACGCAGTATTTT.

V and J are TRBV6-5 and TRBJ1-2; 7 bases are shared with TRBD1. CDR1 and CDR2 (germline): MNHEY, SVGAGI. This CDR3 comprises 16 residues. V dropped 6 bases and J dropped 5; count of bases not matched to a gene: 15. The CDR3 spells CASSYTTGERGYGYTF. The CDR3 DNA reads TGTGCCAGCAGCTACACAACAGGGGAGAGGGGATATGGCTACACCTTC.

This chain uses TRBV10-3 with TRBJ2-7; tentatively, D is TRBD2 (7 bases). The germline CDR1 and CDR2 sequences are ENHRY and SYGVKD. The CDR3 is 18 amino acids. Trimming left V 6 bases short and J 3 bases short, with 27 bases between. The CDR3 sequence is CAISNSGGQFLRNYEQYF. CDR3 bases: TGTGCCATCAGCAACTCCGGGGGGCAGTTTTTAAGAAACTACGAGCAGTACTTC.

The rearrangement uses TRBV11-1 and TRBJ1-6; tentative D call: TRBD1 (5 bases). V was cut by 3 bases and J by 5 bases, with 11 bases left in between. Germline V gives CDR1 SGHAT, CDR2 FQDESV (reference sequence). This CDR3 has 15 residues. The CDR3 DNA follows: TGTGCCAGCAGCTTGAGCGGGGGAGATAATTCACCCCTCCACTTT. Translated: CASSLSGGDNSPLHF.

The chain links TRBV27 to TRBJ2-2; TRBD2 is a possible D gene (5 bases). Germline V gene sequence: CDR1 MNHEY, CDR2 SMNVEV (reference sequence). The V end lost 4 bases, the J end lost 5 bases, and 5 bases lay between the germline ends. The CDR3 sequence is 12 residues long. CDR3 protein: CASSWRTGELFF. In nucleotides, the CDR3 is TGTGCCAGCAGTTGGAGGACCGGGGAGCTGTTTTTT.

The chain carries TRBV5-1 and TRBJ1-1, with TRBD1 identical over 10 bases. CDR1 is SGHRS, CDR2 YFSETQ, per germline. V lost 4 bases to trimming and J lost 4 bases; unmatched junction nucleotides: 10. The CDR3 sequence is 16 residues long. The CDR3 nucleotides are TGCGCCAGCAGCATCGGGACAGGGGAGGTTGTCACTGAAGCTTTCTTT. Amino acid sequence: CASSIGTGEVVTEAFF.

The V and J genes are TRBV5-1 and TRBJ1-1; TRBD1 aligns across 7 bases. Trimming cost V 7 bases and J 1 base; bases outside gene matches: 7. The CDR3 has 14 residues. Germline V gene data show CDR1 as SGHRS and CDR2 as YFSETQ. The CDR3 loop is CASRPGQSNTEAFF. CDR3 DNA sequence: TGCGCCAGCCGACCGGGACAGTCGAACACTGAAGCTTTCTTT.

The chain employs TRBV6-5 and TRBJ1-2; 8 positions match TRBD1. Germline values: CDR1 MNHEY, CDR2 SVGAGI. The CDR3 covers 15 residues. Germline trimming cut 5 bases from V and 4 bases from J; bases unmatched to any gene: 9. The CDR3 is CASSNLQGAGYGYTF. CDR3 DNA: TGTGCCAGCAGTAACCTCCAGGGGGCCGGCTATGGCTACACCTTC.

The CDR3 region has the DNA TGTGCCAGAGCTCCGGGACAGGGTAAGACCTATGGCTACACCTTC. It codes for CARAPGQGKTYGYTF. The J gene is TRBJ1-2, the V gene TRBV25-1, with TRBD1 identical over 9 bases. The trim removed 9 bases at V and 4 bases at J, leaving 12 bases unmatched. CDR3 size: 15 residues. The V gene's germline CDR1 is MGHDK and CDR2 SYGVNS.